This T cell receptor beta chain stems from a study of prognosis after radiotherapy for stage I lung cancer. Study-wide results and caveats: Post-therapy Shannon entropy was lower in patients developing distant metastases following stereotactic body radiation therapy.

Two rounds of multiplex PCR amplified TCR beta CDR3 from genomic DNA. It was primers specific to each TRBV and TRBJ gene that first-round PCR used. TCRdb reprocessed the multiplex PCR reads with MiXCR, giving one entry per CDR3 protein. The sample consists of around 14,000 distinct CDR3 sequences, 37% of them appearing once. This clonotype was found once. Its antigen is as yet unknown. Relative to the germline gene, one junction end is altered; a read error may explain this. The CDR3 loop spans 13 amino acids. The germline CDR1 and CDR2 sequences are DFQATT and SNEGSKA (reference sequence). Here the sequenced sample was PBMCs, taken before or after stereotactic body radiation therapy (not recorded which). The sequence derives from a donor aged 50 or older with non-small cell lung cancer. This chain links TRBV20-1 with TRBJ2-5, with 9 bases fitting TRBD1. The CDR3 nucleotides are TGCAGTGCTGGGACAGGGCTCCAAGAGAACCAGTACTTC. Amino acid sequence: CSAGTGLQENQYF.